Here is one TCR beta chain with its context. Its binding antigen is unknown. Base qualities are not provided; no much larger clone lies one nucleotide away. Library preparation used the immunoSEQ multiplex PCR assay. TCRdb's version of the immuneACCESS table is confined to in-frame rearrangements and falls short of the full clone set. An unresolved V gene accounts for under half of the shortfall where checked; the remainder is of unknown origin. For this sample there are approximately 88,000 clones; approximately 90% appear just once. About 0.92% of the sample is in the top ten clones. The data derive from a study of control samples from healthy donors and cancer patients (dated by TCRdb to about 2020). Inclusive of the bounding cysteine and phenylalanine, the CDR3 is 18 residues long. Only the CDR3 DNA stays, 54 bases, in frame from base 1. The germline V gene provides CDR1 SGDLS and CDR2 YYNGEE. For this chain, trimming is 1 base at the V end and 6 bases at the J end, and the number of junction bases without a gene match is 15.

Material for sequencing was blood. The chain is assembled from TRBV9 and TRBJ2-1; 8 nucleotides in the junction match TRBD2. This sequence was found in a woman younger than 45 in good health. The nucleotides read TGTGCCAGCAGCGTACTCGCACCTTCGGGGGGGGGCGTCAATGAGCAGTTCTTC. Its coded protein is CASSVLAPSGGGVNEQFF.